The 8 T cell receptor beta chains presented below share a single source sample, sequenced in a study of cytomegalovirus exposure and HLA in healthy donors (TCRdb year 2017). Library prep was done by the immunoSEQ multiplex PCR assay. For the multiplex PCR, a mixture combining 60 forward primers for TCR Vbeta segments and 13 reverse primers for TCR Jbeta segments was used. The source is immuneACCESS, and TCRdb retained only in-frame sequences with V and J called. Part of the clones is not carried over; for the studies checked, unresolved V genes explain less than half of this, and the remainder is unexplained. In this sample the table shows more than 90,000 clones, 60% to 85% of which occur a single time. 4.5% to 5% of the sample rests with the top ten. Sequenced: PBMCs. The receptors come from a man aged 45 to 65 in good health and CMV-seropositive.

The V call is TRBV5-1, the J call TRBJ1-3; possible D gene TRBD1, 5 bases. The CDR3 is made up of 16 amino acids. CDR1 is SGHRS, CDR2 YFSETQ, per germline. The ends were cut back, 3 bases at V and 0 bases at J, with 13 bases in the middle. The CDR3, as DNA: TGCGCCAGCAGCTCGGACATTTCGATCTCTGGAAACACCATATATTTT. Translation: CASSSDISISGNTIYF. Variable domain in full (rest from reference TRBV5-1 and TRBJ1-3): KAGVTQTPRYLIKTRGQQVTLSCSPISGHRSVSWYQQTPGQGLQFLFEYFSETQRNKGNFPGRFSGRQFSNSRSEMNVSTLELGDSALYLCASSSDISISGNTIYFGEGSWLTVV.

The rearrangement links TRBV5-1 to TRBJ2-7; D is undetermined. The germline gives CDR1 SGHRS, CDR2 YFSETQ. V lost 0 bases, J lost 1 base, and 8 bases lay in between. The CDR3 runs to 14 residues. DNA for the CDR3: TGCGCCAGCAGCTTGGCCGCGAGTTCCTACGAGCAGTACTTC. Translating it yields CASSLAASSYEQYF. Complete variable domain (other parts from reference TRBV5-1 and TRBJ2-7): KAGVTQTPRYLIKTRGQQVTLSCSPISGHRSVSWYQQTPGQGLQFLFEYFSETQRNKGNFPGRFSGRQFSNSRSEMNVSTLELGDSALYLCASSLAASSYEQYFGPGTRLTVT.

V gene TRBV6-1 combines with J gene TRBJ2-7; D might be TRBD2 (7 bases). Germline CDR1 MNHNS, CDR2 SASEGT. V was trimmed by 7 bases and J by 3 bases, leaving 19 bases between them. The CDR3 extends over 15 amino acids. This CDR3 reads CASNIVGGGGYEQYF. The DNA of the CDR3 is TGTGCCAGCAATATTGTGGGGGGAGGGGGCTACGAGCAGTACTTC.

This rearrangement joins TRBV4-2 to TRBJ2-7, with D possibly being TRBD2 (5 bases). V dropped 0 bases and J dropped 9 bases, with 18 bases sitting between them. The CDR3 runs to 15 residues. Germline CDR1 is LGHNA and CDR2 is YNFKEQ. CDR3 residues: CASSQDLLGYRGQYF. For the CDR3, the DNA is TGTGCCAGCAGCCAAGATCTGCTGGGCTATCGGGGGCAGTACTTC.

The CDR3: CASSIQGAGNGYTF. The CDR3 coding sequence is TGTGCCAGTAGTATACAGGGGGCCGGGAATGGCTACACCTTC. This chain joins TRBV19 and TRBJ1-2; the match to TRBD1 covers 8 bases. Germline loops: CDR1 LNHDA, CDR2 SQIVND (reference sequence). The CDR3 extends over 14 amino acids. Trimming removed 2 bases from V and 6 bases from J; junction bases left unmatched: 5.

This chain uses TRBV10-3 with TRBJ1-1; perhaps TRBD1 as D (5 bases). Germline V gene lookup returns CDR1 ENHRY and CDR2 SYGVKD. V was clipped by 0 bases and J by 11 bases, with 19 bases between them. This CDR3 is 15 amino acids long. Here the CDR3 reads CAISESGVIAPRAFF. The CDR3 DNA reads TGTGCCATCAGTGAGTCAGGGGTTATCGCCCCACGGGCTTTCTTT.

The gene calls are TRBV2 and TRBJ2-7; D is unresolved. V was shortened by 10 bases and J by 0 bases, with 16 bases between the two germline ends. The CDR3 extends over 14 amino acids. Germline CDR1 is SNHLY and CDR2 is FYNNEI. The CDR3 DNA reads TGTGCCACCATAAAAGATCGGAGCTCCTACGAGCAGTACTTC. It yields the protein CATIKDRSSYEQYF.

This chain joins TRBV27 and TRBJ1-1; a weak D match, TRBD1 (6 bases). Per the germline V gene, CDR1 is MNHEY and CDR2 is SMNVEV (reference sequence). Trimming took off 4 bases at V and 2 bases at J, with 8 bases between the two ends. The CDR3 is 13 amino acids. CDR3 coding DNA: TGTGCCAGCAGTTACAGGGAAAACACTGAAGCTTTCTTT. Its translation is CASSYRENTEAFF.